This T cell receptor (beta chain) appears in the sequencing data of a study of OX40 agonist ivuxolimab in advanced cancers. Sequencing used immunoSEQ multiplex PCR; TCRdb keeps in-frame clones, though not all of them. The sample lists 40,000 to 60,000 clones, about 80% occurring once. This CDR3 spans 12 amino acids. V dropped 5 bases and J dropped 8 bases, with 12 bases sitting between them. Germline assignment: CDR1 SEHNR and CDR2 FQNEAQ (reference sequence). In regard to this clone: Other DNA sequences from this sample encode an identical CDR3 as well.

The cohort excluded patients with autoimmune disease history or systemic immunosuppression. The TCR was taken from an adult with an advanced solid tumor such as melanoma, head and neck, liver or kidney cancer. Sequences were derived from CD4+ or CD8+ T cells sorted from blood, sampled in a trial of the OX40 agonist ivuxolimab. The chain combines TRBV7-9 with TRBJ2-5; D is undetermined. The CDR3 DNA reads TGTGCCAGCAGCCGAGATCCCGCTACCCAGTACTTC. Translation: CASSRDPATQYF.